The clone carrying this TCR beta chain occurred a few times. Its antigen is unknown. This entry is derived from a study of naive and memory T cell subsets. Broader study findings: A few larger clonotypes appeared in naive repertoires, especially CD8, possibly memory cells re-expressing CD45RA. From naive to CM, EM and EMRA, diversity decreased and Gini increased.

With V trimmed by 2 bases and J by 6 bases, 6 bases remained unmatched. The CDR3 contains 16 residues. Germline CDR1 SGHTA, CDR2 FQGTGA. The beta constant-region primer was an equimolar mix of two oligonucleotides covering TRBC1 and TRBC2. Ligated cDNA was amplified by four rounds of PCR with nested alpha and beta constant-region primers and SP2. TCRdb reprocessed the UMI-ligation and nested PCR reads with MiXCR, giving one entry per CDR3 protein. Among about 150,000 distinct CDR3 sequences, 22% were seen once, and the ten largest hold approximately 0.1%. The receptor's source is a human donor in good health. This chain joins TRBV7-3 and TRBJ2-1, with 11 bases fitting TRBD2. Sequencing was carried out using naive CD4+ T cells from blood. This chain's CDR3 is CASSLGFSGRGNEQFF. As DNA, the CDR3 is TGTGCCAGCAGCTTAGGTTTTAGCGGGAGGGGCAATGAGCAGTTCTTC.